This T cell receptor (beta chain) was captured in a study of cytomegalovirus exposure and HLA in healthy donors. Notes on the study in general: It was taken for granted in presence/absence analyses that sequencing depth across donors was roughly uniform. Later analysis identified some 16,000 TCR beta sequences associated with HLA alleles, using a false discovery rate threshold of 0.05. Segments of the TCR beta V type were, in most cases, productive about 87% or about 30% of the time in an earlier analysis. The majority of TCR sequences were rare, yet some public TCRs appeared in many donors.

Details on this clone: Its cognate antigen is unknown.

CDR3 length: 17 residues. After removal of 0 bases from V and 6 bases from J, the junction contained 6 bases not matched to a gene. CDR1 is WSHSY and CDR2 is SAAADI in the germline V gene. PCR employed 60 Vbeta and 13 Jbeta primers. Clones were read by immunoSEQ multiplex PCR, and TCRdb kept only the in-frame ones, dropping some. The profile shows 58,000 or so clones, approximately 75% of them singletons. The V call is TRBV10-2, the J call TRBJ1-6; 9 positions agree with TRBD1. The TCR originated in a man aged 45 to 65 in good health and CMV-seropositive. Sequencing was performed on PBMCs. Written as DNA, the CDR3 is TGCGCCAGCAGTGAGTCGCGGGGACAGGGTTTTAATTCACCCCTCCACTTT. This gives the protein CASSESRGQGFNSPLHF.